This TCR beta chain was found in a study of blood T cell repertoires in COVID-19. For the study at large: Some COVID-19 samples were acute and others convalescent; all came from the United States, Italy and Spain.

The germline V gene has CDR1 SGHTA and CDR2 FQGNSA. V was clipped by 5 bases and J by 0 bases, with 13 bases between them. This CDR3 region has 15 residues. The repertoire was sequenced with immunoSEQ multiplex PCR; TCRdb's copy has only in-frame clones and lacks some. The table records about 270,000 clones, about nine tenths of them present only once. The chain has TRBV7-2 and TRBJ1-2, with D possibly TRBD1 on 6 matching bases. This sequence originates from a man aged 40-55 years who had recovered from COVID-19. Sequences were obtained from peripheral blood. The CDR3 here is CASSPRTGTNYGYTF. The CDR3 region has the DNA TGTGCCAGCAGCCCGCGAACAGGGACTAACTATGGCTACACCTTC.